The clone carrying this T cell receptor beta chain showed up just once. These data originate in a study of blood T cell repertoires in COVID-19. Study-wide background: Sources were T cells, B-cell-depleted T cells, or PBMCs; the material itself was cDNA or gDNA.

Original methodology: Reference gene primer amplification yielded estimated nucleated cell counts. Data came from immunoSEQ multiplex PCR; TCRdb stores just in-frame clones and leaves some out. V and J calls and clone size are as listed in that table; D and trimming were resolved from the DNA. The profile covers approximately 37,000 clones, with more than 80% appearing a single time and more than 40% taken by the ten largest. Germline CDR1 SGHTA, CDR2 FQGNSA. V was pared by 0 bases and J by 8 bases, with 13 bases between. The CDR3 length is 14 residues. This chain joins TRBV7-2 and TRBJ1-2; TRBD1 is a possible D gene (6 bases). Input material: peripheral blood. The source is a man aged 55 to 70 with active or convalescent COVID-19. In DNA, the CDR3 is TGTGCCAGCAGCTTAGCGGCACAGGGCCGGGGCTACACCTTC. The encoded protein is CASSLAAQGRGYTF.